The 4 T cell receptor beta chains reported below all come from one sample, sequenced in a study of blood T cells in healthy people across ages. The second PCR ran about 6 to 11 cycles with a sample-barcoded 5' primer and J-beta primers. Using its own MiXCR run on the 5' RACE reads, TCRdb lists one record per CDR3 protein. The profile covers approximately 730,000 distinct CDR3 sequences, with about 48% appearing a single time and 41% taken by the ten largest. Sample: blood. The receptor source for this set is a man aged 80 or over in good health.

This clonotype appeared a single time. This chain joins TRBV29-1 and TRBJ1-4, with D unclear. V was pared by 6 bases and J by 2 bases, with 10 bases between. Germline V gene sequence: CDR1 SQVTM, CDR2 ANQGSEA. The CDR3 covers 13 residues. The DNA of the CDR3 is TGCAGCGTGGGTTCCAGGACTAATGAAAAACTGTTTTTT. This sequence encodes CSVGSRTNEKLFF.

J is TRBJ2-1 and V is TRBV6-5; 8 positions agree with TRBD2. The CDR3 is made up of 16 amino acids. Germline V gives CDR1 MNHEY, CDR2 SVGAGI. Trimming removed 0 bases from V and 1 base from J; junction bases left unmatched: 2. The CDR3 reads CASSYSSGISYNEQFF. The DNA of the CDR3 is TGTGCCAGCAGTTACTCTAGCGGGATTTCCTACAATGAGCAGTTCTTC.

This clonotype showed up just a few times. The V call is TRBV7-2, the J call TRBJ2-3, with 9 bases aligning to TRBD2. There are 16 residues in the CDR3. CDR1 is SGHTA, CDR2 FQGNSA, per germline. The V segment lost 4 bases and the J segment 0 bases; nucleotides outside the gene matches: 5. CDR3 nucleotides: TGTGCCAGCAGCTCCGTGACTAGCGGTAGCACAGATACGCAGTATTTT. It encodes CASSSVTSGSTDTQYF.

This clonotype was counted between two and nine times. The V gene is TRBV29-1, the J gene TRBJ2-1; TRBD2 is a possible D gene (5 bases). With 4 bases removed from V and 5 bases from J, the gap between germline ends came to 18 bases. Per the germline V gene, CDR1 is SQVTM and CDR2 is ANQGSEA. The length of the CDR3 is 15 residues. The DNA of the CDR3 is TGCAGCGTTGTTGGCCTAGCCCGCGCCGACAATGAGCAGTTCTTC. It translates to CSVVGLARADNEQFF.